These 12 T cell receptor beta chains were all obtained from the same sample, sequenced in a study of blood T cell repertoires in COVID-19. Here immunoSEQ multiplex PCR was the method, and the copy in TCRdb shows in-frame clones only, minus some. This sample carries around 200,000 clones, about 90% of them seen once, and the ten largest clones take about a fifth. The sample was peripheral blood. The receptor source for this set is a man aged 65 to 85 with active or convalescent COVID-19.

The chain is built from TRBV6-5 and TRBJ1-1; unclear D gene. The CDR3 length is 14 residues. From germline, CDR1 is MNHEY and CDR2 SVGAGI. V lost 6 bases to trimming and J lost 3 bases, with 14 bases between them. The CDR3 is CASRRTGEYTEAFF. CDR3 coding DNA: TGTGCCAGCAGGCGGACGGGAGAATACACTGAAGCTTTCTTT.

This chain uses TRBV2 with TRBJ1-6, with a weak D call TRBD1 (6 bases). V gave up 5 bases and J gave up 5 bases, with 13 bases separating them. The germline V gene encodes CDR1 SNHLY and CDR2 FYNNEI. The CDR3 is 15 residues long. The CDR3 protein is CASSPDRFNNSPLHF. The CDR3 nucleotides read TGTGCCAGCAGTCCTGACAGGTTCAATAATTCACCCCTCCACTTT.

In this sample, this clone turned up once. V and J are TRBV19 and TRBJ1-5, with D maybe TRBD1 (5 bases). Germline V gene sequence: CDR1 LNHDA, CDR2 SQIVND (reference sequence). The CDR3 loop spans 15 amino acids. V dropped 5 bases and J dropped 1 base, with 12 bases sitting between them. The DNA of the CDR3 is TGTGCCAGTAGTGACGCGGGGGGGAGCAATCAGCCCCAGCATTTT. As protein: CASSDAGGSNQPQHF.

The chain employs TRBV18 and TRBJ1-2; 7 nucleotides line up with TRBD1. Germline V gives CDR1 KGHSH, CDR2 LQKENI. The CDR3 is 18 amino acids. With V trimmed by 1 base and J by 3 bases, 14 bases remained unmatched. CDR3 in DNA: TGTGCCAGCTCACCACTCAGTATGCCAGGGGGTATCGACTATGGCTACACCTTC. Protein: CASSPLSMPGGIDYGYTF.

The rearrangement links TRBV12-3 or TRBV12-4 to TRBJ1-1; D not certain. Trimming took off 10 bases at V and 0 bases at J, with 12 bases between the two ends. The CDR3 has 13 residues. The CDR3 DNA follows: TGTGCCACCGGTGGCGGTATGAACACTGAAGCTTTCTTT. Its protein is CATGGGMNTEAFF.

This chain connects TRBV7-8 to TRBJ2-3; TRBD2 agrees at 11 bases. CDR3 size: 17 residues. CDR1 and CDR2 from the germline V gene are SGHVS and FQNEAQ. V lost 5 bases to trimming and J lost 8 bases; unmatched junction nucleotides: 15. CDR3 protein: CASSRREGLAAFGTQYF. CDR3 nucleotides: TGTGCCAGCAGCCGCCGAGAGGGACTAGCGGCATTCGGTACGCAGTATTTT.

The V call is TRBV12-3 or TRBV12-4, the J call TRBJ1-1; D call uncertain. With 0 bases removed from V and 3 bases from J, the gap between germline ends came to 5 bases. This CDR3 comprises 13 residues. The CDR3 spells CASSLAVDTEAFF. DNA of the CDR3: TGTGCCAGCAGTTTAGCCGTTGACACTGAAGCTTTCTTT.

Worth noting for this clone: Other DNA sequences in this specimen translate into the identical CDR3. The chain recombines TRBV19 with TRBJ1-5, with D possibly being TRBD1 (6 bases). V gave up 7 bases and J gave up 3 bases, with 13 bases separating them. The CDR3 is 14 residues long. Germline V gene lookup returns CDR1 LNHDA and CDR2 SQIVND (reference sequence). As DNA, the CDR3 is TGTGCCAGTAACCTCCGGGACACCAATCAGCCCCAGCATTTT. It codes for CASNLRDTNQPQHF.

The V and J genes are TRBV28 and TRBJ1-2; possibly TRBD1 for D (5 bases). CDR1 is MDHEN, CDR2 SYDVKM, per germline. V lost 5 bases to trimming and J lost 2 bases, with 15 bases between them. CDR3 size: 15 residues. CDR3 region: CASSPDLGGNYGYTF. CDR3 DNA: TGTGCCAGCAGTCCCGACCTTGGGGGGAACTATGGCTACACCTTC.

The chain links TRBV2 to TRBJ1-1; unclear D gene. Trimming stripped 8 bases from V and 1 base from J, with 14 bases between. The CDR3 runs to 14 residues. Germline V lookup: CDR1 SNHLY, CDR2 FYNNEI. The CDR3 region is CASREQISNTEAFF. For the CDR3, the DNA is TGTGCCAGCCGCGAACAGATTTCGAACACTGAAGCTTTCTTT.

The chain uses TRBV20-1 and TRBJ2-1, with 9 bases matching TRBD1. The CDR3 is made up of 16 amino acids. Germline assignment: CDR1 DFQATT and CDR2 SNEGSKA (reference sequence). V lost 3 bases, J lost 0 bases, and 6 bases stayed unmatched. The CDR3 region has the DNA TGCAGTGCTAGTTTAGGGACAGGGAACTCCTACAATGAGCAGTTCTTC. Translating gives CSASLGTGNSYNEQFF.

This clone occurred a few times. This rearrangement joins TRBV4-1 to TRBJ1-3; perhaps TRBD1 as D (6 bases). The V gene's germline CDR1 is MGHRA and CDR2 YSYEKL. Trimming stripped 2 bases from V and 0 bases from J, with 20 bases between. This CDR3 contains 19 residues. The CDR3 reads CASSQRRTGQRGSGNTIYF. The CDR3 DNA sequence: TGCGCCAGCAGCCAACGACGCACAGGGCAGCGGGGCTCTGGAAACACCATATATTTT.